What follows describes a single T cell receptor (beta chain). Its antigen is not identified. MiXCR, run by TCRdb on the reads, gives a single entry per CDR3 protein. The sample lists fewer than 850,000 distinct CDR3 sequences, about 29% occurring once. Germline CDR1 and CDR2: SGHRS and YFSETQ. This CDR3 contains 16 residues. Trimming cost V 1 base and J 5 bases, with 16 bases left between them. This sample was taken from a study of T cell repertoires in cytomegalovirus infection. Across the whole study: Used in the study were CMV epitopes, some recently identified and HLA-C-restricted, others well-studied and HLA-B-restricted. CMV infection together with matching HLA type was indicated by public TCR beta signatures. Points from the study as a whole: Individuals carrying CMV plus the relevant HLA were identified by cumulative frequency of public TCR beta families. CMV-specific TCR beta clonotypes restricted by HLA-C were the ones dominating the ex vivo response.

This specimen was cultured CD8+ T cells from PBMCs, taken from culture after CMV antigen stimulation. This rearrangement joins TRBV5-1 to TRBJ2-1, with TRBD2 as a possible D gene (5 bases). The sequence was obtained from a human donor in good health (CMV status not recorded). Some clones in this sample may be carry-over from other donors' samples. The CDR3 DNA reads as TGCGCCAGCAGCTTGAACACAGCGGCTGGGAACAATGAGCAGTTCTTC. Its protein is CASSLNTAAGNNEQFF.